A single sample is the source of the 5 T cell receptor beta chains below, sequenced in a study of Ad26.COV2.S vaccination and SARS-CoV-2 variants (dated by TCRdb to about 2021). Read against the paper, the sample's treatment or condition label means: 15 to 20 received Ad26.COV2.S at low or high dose, single or two shots; roughly five received placebo; per-sample allocation not given. Repertoires of vaccine and placebo recipients were sequenced from samples collected on day 63 after the first injection. The library was built by means of the immunoSEQ multiplex PCR assay. Drawn from immuneACCESS, this table holds only the in-frame rearrangements with V and J called that TCRdb kept. Clones are partly lost; checked studies trace under half to an unresolved V gene and leave the rest unexplained. Counted in this sample were some 340,000 clones; around 84% of them appeared once. The ten top clones hold 1.9% of the sample.

The specimen was peripheral blood, collected in a trial of Ad26.COV2.S vaccine versus placebo. Receptors originate from a person aged 18-60 years who received the Ad26.COV2.S COVID-19 vaccine or a placebo.

The chain employs TRBV5-1 and TRBJ1-2, with D possibly matching TRBD1 (5 bases). Deletions cut 4 bases from V and 8 bases from J, with 15 bases between. The CDR3 consists of 13 residues. Germline V gives CDR1 SGHRS, CDR2 YFSETQ. The DNA of the CDR3 is TGCGCCAGCAGCCACGGGACGACAAGCGGCTACACCTTC. Its translation: CASSHGTTSGYTF.

The rearrangement links TRBV5-1 to TRBJ1-1, with D possibly matching TRBD1 (5 bases). V was clipped by 1 base and J by 1 base, with 8 bases between them. The length of the CDR3 is 14 residues. CDR1 is SGHRS, CDR2 YFSETQ, per germline. The CDR3 DNA sequence: TGCGCCAGCAGCTTGAGACAGCCGAACACTGAAGCTTTCTTT. Translation gives CASSLRQPNTEAFF.

The chain uses TRBV7-2 and TRBJ2-7; possibly TRBD1 for D (5 bases). Germline V CDR1 and CDR2: SGHTA, FQGNSA. This CDR3 region has 16 residues. Trimming removed 0 bases from V and 5 bases from J, with 17 bases in between. The CDR3 DNA reads TGTGCCAGCAGCTTAGCGCCCCTTACTGCAGGGAACGAGCAGTACTTC. Its translation: CASSLAPLTAGNEQYF.

The chain joins TRBV18 to TRBJ1-5; TRBD1 aligns across 10 bases. The CDR3 is 15 residues long. The trim removed 5 bases at V and 7 bases at J, leaving 8 bases unmatched. Germline-derived CDR1 and CDR2 are KGHSH and LQKENI. This CDR3 is CASSFSGTGEQPQHF. CDR3 nucleotide sequence: TGTGCCAGCTCATTCTCCGGGACAGGGGAACAGCCCCAGCATTTT. Looking up the rest from reference TRBV18 and TRBJ1-5 gives the full variable domain: NAGVMQNPRHLVRRRGQEARLRCSPMKGHSHVYWYRQLPEEGLKFMVYLQKENIIDESGMPKERFSAEFPKEGPSILRIQQVVRGDSAAYFCASSFSGTGEQPQHFGDGTRLSIL.

V usage is TRBV20-1 and J usage is TRBJ1-1; no reliable D call. The V gene lost 3 bases and the J gene lost 1 base, with 9 bases spanning the gap. Germline V CDR1 and CDR2: DFQATT, SNEGSKA (reference sequence). The CDR3 has 13 residues. Here the CDR3 DNA reads TGCAGTGCTAGTCCCCCGGGGAACACTGAAGCTTTCTTT. It yields the protein CSASPPGNTEAFF.